This T cell receptor beta chain derives from a study of blood T cells in healthy people across ages. Study observations and caveats: Unsorted PBMCs prevented conclusive naive versus antigen-experienced comparison. When one million T cells were used, diversity estimates were thought to be underestimates. Fewer expanded clones and more diversity marked long-lived versus aged donors.

For the second PCR, which ran for about 6 to 12 cycles, a sample-barcoded 5' primer and a J-beta primer mix were used. TCRdb called the 5' RACE reads again in MiXCR, with one record for every CDR3 protein. In the table there are about 1,800,000 distinct CDR3 sequences, roughly 30% of which are singletons. Worth noting for this clonotype: Its antigen is not identified. One end of the junction fails to match germline, which may point to a read error.

The germline V gene has CDR1 SGHRS and CDR2 YFSETQ. This CDR3 contains 16 residues. Per sample, at least 6 micrograms of total RNA were extracted. The chain combines TRBV5-1 with TRBJ2-1; D gene unclear. This clonotype was sampled from a woman between 25 and 40 years old in good health. What was sequenced was blood. The CDR3 coding sequence is TGCGCCAGCAGCTTGGCGACTGGCCGCTCCTACAATGAGCGGTTCTTC. Amino acids: CASSLATGRSYNERFF.